The 25 T cell receptor beta chains below were found in one sample sequenced in a study of blood T cell repertoires in COVID-19. Libraries were prepared by immunoSEQ multiplex PCR; TCRdb keeps only in-frame clonotypes and omits some of them. The sample gives 220,000 or so clones, around 82% of which show up once; 3.6% is in the top ten. Material: peripheral blood. The receptors were gathered from a woman of 80 years or more with acute or convalescent COVID-19.

The chain has TRBV4-2 and TRBJ1-5; possibly TRBD1 for D (6 bases). The CDR3 totals 16 residues. Germline V lookup: CDR1 LGHNA, CDR2 YNFKEQ. Trimming removed 0 bases at V and 0 bases at J, with 9 bases between. CDR3 sequence (DNA): TGTGCCAGCAGCCAAGAAATAGGGGGTAGCAATCAGCCCCAGCATTTT. The encoded protein is CASSQEIGGSNQPQHF.

On this clone: A junction end diverges from the germline sequence, so it may reflect a read error. This chain connects TRBV29-1 to TRBJ2-2; no reliable D call. This CDR3 spans 13 amino acids. CDR1 is SQVTM and CDR2 is ANQGSEA in the germline V gene. CDR3 in amino acids: CSVRSINSGELFF. The CDR3 DNA follows: TGCAGCGTTCGCTCGATAAACAGCGGGGAGCTGTTTTTT.

The V call is TRBV29-1, the J call TRBJ1-2; TRBD1 agrees at 9 bases. The CDR3 loop spans 13 amino acids. V was pared by 5 bases and J by 1 base, with 2 bases of the junction left unmatched. Germline V gene sequence: CDR1 SQVTM, CDR2 ANQGSEA. The CDR3 is CSVKTGGNYGYTF. CDR3 bases: TGCAGCGTTAAGACAGGGGGTAACTATGGCTACACCTTC.

This clone was recorded a few times. The V and J genes are TRBV6-5 and TRBJ1-6; perhaps TRBD1 as D (6 bases). V lost 2 bases and J lost 7, with 12 bases in between. Looked up from germline, CDR1 is MNHEY and CDR2 is SVGAGI. The CDR3 is made up of 15 amino acids. CDR3 residues: CASSYRTAGNSPLHF. Here the CDR3 DNA reads TGTGCCAGCAGTTACCGGACAGCCGGAAATTCACCCCTCCACTTT.

The chain couples TRBV7-3 to TRBJ2-1, with D tentatively TRBD1 (5 bases). This CDR3 contains 13 residues. V was trimmed by 5 bases and J by 9 bases, leaving 14 bases between them. CDR1 is SGHTA and CDR2 is FQGTGA in the germline V gene. The CDR3 reads CASSLPRGGEQFF. For the CDR3, the DNA is TGTGCCAGCAGCCTCCCTAGGGGCGGTGAGCAGTTCTTC. Drawing the rest from reference TRBV7-3 and TRBJ2-1, the complete variable domain is GAGVSQTPSNKVTEKGKYVELRCDPISGHTALYWYRQSLGQGPEFLIYFQGTGAADDSGLPNDRFFAVRPEGSVSTLKIQRTERGDSAVYLCASSLPRGGEQFFGPGTRLTVL.

The sample holds one count of this clone. V gene TRBV7-2 combines with J gene TRBJ1-1, with a weak D call TRBD1 (5 bases). Germline V gene sequence: CDR1 SGHTA, CDR2 FQGNSA. The CDR3 covers 16 residues. V gave up 5 bases and J gave up 0 bases, with 16 bases separating them. CDR3 loop: CASSRRAGRVNTEAFF. For the CDR3, the DNA is TGTGCCAGCAGCCGCCGGGCAGGGAGGGTGAACACTGAAGCTTTCTTT.

This clone was counted only a few times. The chain employs TRBV19 and TRBJ1-5, with 8 positions matching TRBD1. The V gene's germline CDR1 is LNHDA and CDR2 SQIVND (reference sequence). J lost 6 bases, V lost 5 bases, and 6 bases had no gene match. This CDR3 contains 14 residues. The CDR3 reads CASSLGQERQPQHF. The CDR3 coding sequence is TGTGCCAGTAGTTTGGGACAGGAGCGTCAGCCCCAGCATTTT.

This sequence joins TRBV6-5 and TRBJ1-2; no clear D. The V gene's germline CDR1 is MNHEY and CDR2 SVGAGI. V was pared by 0 bases and J by 5 bases, with 13 bases between. This CDR3 region has 15 residues. The CDR3 here is CASSYSQVAGYGYTF. CDR3 nucleotides: TGTGCCAGCAGTTACTCACAAGTCGCGGGTTATGGCTACACCTTC.

This rearrangement joins TRBV7-2 to TRBJ1-2; no clear D. CDR1 SGHTA and CDR2 FQGNSA come from the germline V gene. The length of the CDR3 is 13 residues. The V end lost 8 bases, the J end lost 5 bases, and 15 bases lay between the germline ends. This chain's CDR3 is CASLFTTEYGYTF. CDR3 nucleotides: TGTGCCAGCTTATTCACGACGGAGTATGGCTACACCTTC.

This clone is a singleton in its sample. J is TRBJ1-2 and V is TRBV13; TRBD1 is a possible D gene (6 bases). This CDR3 contains 15 residues. The germline V gene has CDR1 PRHDT and CDR2 FYEKMQ (reference sequence). V gave up 5 bases and J gave up 3 bases, with 16 bases separating them. This chain's CDR3 is CASSTFGGADYGYTF. The CDR3 DNA is TGTGCCAGCAGCACATTTGGGGGCGCGGACTATGGCTACACCTTC.

This chain joins TRBV4-3 and TRBJ2-3; 8 bases match TRBD2. Losses at the gene ends were 0 bases for V and 4 bases for J; bases not matched to a gene: 9. This CDR3 is 17 amino acids long. Germline assignment: CDR1 LGHNA and CDR2 YSLEER. This CDR3 is CASSQEPVGGVSDTQYF. CDR3 in DNA: TGCGCCAGCAGCCAAGAGCCGGTCGGGGGGGTATCAGATACGCAGTATTTT.

This chain joins TRBV4-2 and TRBJ1-2, with D unclear. The V end was cut by 4 bases, the J end by 5 bases, with 14 bases between. Looked up from germline, CDR1 is LGHNA and CDR2 is YNFKEQ. This CDR3 comprises 14 residues. The CDR3 region has the DNA TGTGCCAGCAGCCCCCAGTGGACTACTTATGGCTACACCTTC. Translation: CASSPQWTTYGYTF.

The chain links TRBV27 to TRBJ2-7; the match to TRBD1 covers 7 bases. CDR1 and CDR2 (germline): MNHEY, SMNVEV (reference sequence). CDR3 size: 13 residues. Trimming removed 3 bases from V and 4 bases from J; junction bases left unmatched: 3. CDR3 loop: CASSFGTDYEQYF. Here the CDR3 DNA reads TGTGCCAGCAGTTTTGGGACAGATTACGAGCAGTACTTC.

There are a few counts of this clone. The CDR3 bases are TGCGCCAGCAGCCCCTCTATGGACAGGGGGGATGGCTACACCTTC. Amino acids: CASSPSMDRGDGYTF. The chain is built from TRBV5-1 and TRBJ1-2; 10 nucleotides match TRBD1. Germline V gene data show CDR1 as SGHRS and CDR2 as YFSETQ. The V gene end was trimmed by 4 bases and the J gene end by 6 bases; junction bases not matched to a gene: 9. CDR3 size: 15 residues. Combining the CDR3 with reference TRBV5-1 and TRBJ1-2 gives the whole variable domain KAGVTQTPRYLIKTRGQQVTLSCSPISGHRSVSWYQQTPGQGLQFLFEYFSETQRNKGNFPGRFSGRQFSNSRSEMNVSTLELGDSALYLCASSPSMDRGDGYTFGSGTRLTVV.

This clone is a singleton in its sample. The V gene is TRBV7-9, the J gene TRBJ1-1, with a weak D call TRBD1 (5 bases). The V end lost 4 bases, the J end lost 1 base, and 19 bases lay between the germline ends. The CDR3 totals 17 residues. Germline CDR1 and CDR2: SEHNR and FQNEAQ (reference sequence). The CDR3 DNA follows: TGTGCCAGCAGCTATGTTTGGGGCGAAACAGCGAACACTGAAGCTTTCTTT. Translation gives CASSYVWGETANTEAFF.

The chain joins TRBV5-4 to TRBJ1-4; possibly TRBD1 for D (6 bases). Trimming stripped 5 bases from V and 4 bases from J, with 18 bases between. The CDR3 extends over 16 amino acids. Germline values: CDR1 SGHNT, CDR2 YYREEE (reference sequence). For the CDR3, the DNA is TGTGCCAGCAGACGGGGGGGGACACAGGGTAATGAAAAACTGTTTTTT. Its translation is CASRRGGTQGNEKLFF. Complete variable domain (other parts from reference TRBV5-4 and TRBJ1-4): ETGVTQSPTHLIKTRGQQVTLRCSSQSGHNTVSWYQQALGQGPQFIFQYYREEENGRGNFPPRFSGLQFPNYSSELNVNALELDDSALYLCASRRGGTQGNEKLFFGSGTQLSVL.

The gene calls are TRBV19 and TRBJ1-1, with 8 bases lining up with TRBD1. V shed 7 bases and J 2 bases; nucleotides not matched to a gene: 6. The CDR3 extends over 14 amino acids. From germline, CDR1 is LNHDA and CDR2 SQIVND (reference sequence). CDR3 coding DNA: TGTGCCAGTAACAGGGGGGTTGATAACACTGAAGCTTTCTTT. Amino acid sequence: CASNRGVDNTEAFF.

The gene calls are TRBV6-1 and TRBJ1-3; tentative D call: TRBD1 (6 bases). The CDR3 has 17 amino acids. Germline CDR1 reads MNHNS; CDR2 reads SASEGT. V lost 1 base and J 0 bases, leaving 13 bases between the germline ends. The CDR3, as DNA: TGTGCCAGCAGTGAAGGAGGGACAAACCTCTCTGGAAACACCATATATTTT. Amino acids: CASSEGGTNLSGNTIYF.

The chain carries TRBV7-2 and TRBJ1-2, with 8 positions matching TRBD1. Trimming at V came to 2 bases and at J to 8 bases, leaving 10 bases not matched to a gene. This CDR3 has 15 residues. Germline V gene lookup returns CDR1 SGHTA and CDR2 FQGNSA. The CDR3 coding sequence is TGTGCCAGCAGCTTACGCGTGGGACAGGAAATAGGCTACACCTTC. This sequence encodes CASSLRVGQEIGYTF.

The chain couples TRBV7-9 to TRBJ2-5; possibly TRBD1 for D (5 bases). V was cut by 1 base and J by 7 bases, with 13 bases left in between. The CDR3 length is 14 residues. Germline CDR1 and CDR2: SEHNR and FQNEAQ (reference sequence). The CDR3 DNA reads TGTGCCAGCAGCTTAGTTCAGGGTACCGGGACCCAGTACTTC. Protein product: CASSLVQGTGTQYF.

The chain joins TRBV28 to TRBJ2-3; D may be TRBD2 (6 bases). In germline, CDR1 is MDHEN, CDR2 SYDVKM. The CDR3 spans 16 residues. Deletions cut 3 bases from V and 6 bases from J, with 19 bases between. CDR3 coding DNA: TGTGCCAGCAGTTTTGGTTCGAGGCGGGGTAGTGATACGCAGTATTTT. Protein product: CASSFGSRRGSDTQYF.

The chain employs TRBV12-3 or TRBV12-4 and TRBJ2-7; D is uncertain. The CDR3 loop spans 13 amino acids. V dropped 8 bases and J dropped 1 base, with 12 bases sitting between them. The DNA for the CDR3 is TGTGCCAGCGACAATGGGCAGTCCTACGAGCAGTACTTC. This translates into CASDNGQSYEQYF.

This clone was seen a few times. V is TRBV10-3 and J is TRBJ2-7; 11 bases align to TRBD1. V shed 6 bases and J 2 bases; nucleotides not matched to a gene: 6. Germline CDR1 reads ENHRY; CDR2 reads SYGVKD. The CDR3 length is 15 residues. The chain's CDR3 is CAISPGTGGAYEQYF. In nucleotides, the CDR3 is TGTGCCATCAGCCCTGGGACAGGGGGTGCCTACGAGCAGTACTTC.

V usage is TRBV18 and J usage is TRBJ2-7; TRBD1 might be the D (5 bases). The CDR3 consists of 12 residues. V gave up 5 bases and J gave up 7 bases, with 12 bases separating them. The germline V gene has CDR1 KGHSH and CDR2 LQKENI. CDR3 loop: CASSSLGHEQYF. CDR3 bases: TGTGCCAGCTCATCGCTTGGACATGAGCAGTACTTC.

V gene TRBV5-1 combines with J gene TRBJ1-6; the match to TRBD1 covers 10 bases. Germline V lookup: CDR1 SGHRS, CDR2 YFSETQ. V lost 7 bases, J lost 6 bases, and 4 bases stayed unmatched. The CDR3 is made up of 14 amino acids. The CDR3 loop is CASCRDRGNSPLHF. For the CDR3, the DNA is TGCGCCAGCTGCCGGGACAGGGGTAATTCACCCCTCCACTTT.